Sequencing of this T cell receptor (beta chain) was carried out in a study of metastatic and nonmetastatic thyroid tumors. Study information: Comparative analysis of repertoires was undertaken across blood and tumor or nodule tissue obtained from malignant and benign thyroid patients.

Whole-study findings and limits: Malignant thyroid tumors reportedly had TCR beta diversity that was significantly higher than in benign nodules, in blood and tumor.

Before thyroid surgery, none of the patients had received any treatment. The CDR3 loop spans 16 amino acids. Germline CDR1 is SGDLS and CDR2 is YYNGEE. V was clipped by 0 bases and J by 0 bases, with 11 bases between them. Authors' processing steps: Building a distant-metastasis classifier for papillary thyroid cancer drew on CDR3 differences across clinicopathological groups. TCRdb reprocessed the PCR reads via MiXCR. TCRdb, not the original authors, processed these V and J calls. The table records more than 10,000 clones, approximately 24% of them present only once. This clone is classed as medium-sized. Its target is not known.

The sample comprised tumor tissue. This TCR came from a female donor with papillary thyroid cancer or a benign thyroid nodule (not recorded which). Some clones in this sample may be carry-over from other donors' samples. This chain uses TRBV9 with TRBJ2-3, with D maybe TRBD1 (5 bases). CDR3 DNA: TGTGCCAGCAGCGTAGAAGGGGCGCGGAGCACAGATACGCAGTATTTT. Encoded protein: CASSVEGARSTDTQYF.